The clone carrying this T cell receptor beta chain was found many times. The target antigen is unknown. These data are taken from a study of read filtering for tumor transcriptome and immune sequencing. Study-wide results and caveats: About 81.9% of IR-seq clonotypes had one read, totaling around 4% of reads; RNA-seq: about 74% and 41%. RNA-seq captured clonotypes less deeply and reliably than IR-seq.

From approximately 430 ng of RNA, a library with molecular barcoded alpha/delta and beta/gamma adaptors was made. TCRdb analysed the reads with MiXCR anew, one entry per CDR3 protein. The sample carries tens of thousands of distinct CDR3 sequences, approximately 12% recorded once. The CDR3 spans 13 residues. V was pared by 3 bases and J by 2 bases, with 10 bases between. Germline CDR1 and CDR2: DFQATT and SNEGSKA (reference sequence). The rearrangement joins TRBV20-1 to TRBJ1-2; the D is unclear. The receptor was derived from a donor at least 40 years old with multiple myeloma. The sequenced material came from a population of CD138-negative cells sorted from bone marrow. CDR3 in DNA: TGCAGTGCTAGCGGAGGAAACAACTATGGCTACACCTTC. Amino acid sequence: CSASGGNNYGYTF.